What follows are 8 T cell receptor beta chains derived from one specimen sequenced in a study of Ad26.COV2.S vaccination and SARS-CoV-2 variants. Sequencing was performed with immunoSEQ multiplex PCR; in TCRdb, only in-frame clones are kept and a portion is missing. The sample holds about 250,000 clones, around 87% seen once. As for treatment: roughly 20 received Ad26.COV2.S at low or high dose, single or two shots; about five received placebo; per-sample allocation not given. Following the first vaccine or placebo injection, samples were taken on day 63. The material was peripheral blood, obtained in a trial of Ad26.COV2.S vaccine versus placebo. These TCRs come from a person aged 18-65 years who received the Ad26.COV2.S COVID-19 vaccine or a placebo.

The V call is TRBV7-9, the J call TRBJ2-7; 8 positions match TRBD1. The germline CDR1 and CDR2 sequences are SEHNR and FQNEAQ (reference sequence). The V and J ends lost 3 bases and 6 bases, in that order; junction bases with no gene match: 4. The CDR3 length is 13 residues. The CDR3 loop is CASSLTGVPEQYF. In nucleotides, the CDR3 is TGTGCCAGCAGCTTGACAGGGGTTCCCGAGCAGTACTTC.

This clone is a singleton in its sample. The chain has TRBV5-1 and TRBJ2-3; D not resolved. Germline V gene lookup returns CDR1 SGHRS and CDR2 YFSETQ. The CDR3 is 20 residues long. V was clipped by 0 bases and J by 0 bases, with 23 bases between them. DNA of the CDR3: TGCGCCAGCAGCTTGGACCCCCGAATACAAGGTTCATTGAGCACAGATACGCAGTATTTT. As protein: CASSLDPRIQGSLSTDTQYF.

CDR3 in amino acids: CASSSPGQESSGNTIYF. Written as DNA, the CDR3 is TGTGCCAGCAGCTCCCCGGGACAGGAAAGCTCTGGAAACACCATATATTTT. The gene calls are TRBV7-9 and TRBJ1-3, with 8 bases aligning to TRBD1. This CDR3 comprises 17 residues. The trim removed 4 bases at V and 0 bases at J, leaving 8 bases unmatched. Germline values: CDR1 SEHNR, CDR2 FQNEAQ (reference sequence).

There are a few counts of this clone. At the DNA level, this CDR3 is encoded by other sequences in the same sample as well. The chain joins TRBV7-6 to TRBJ2-2; a weak D match, TRBD2 (6 bases). The V end was cut by 5 bases, the J end by 4 bases, with 20 bases between. The CDR3 runs 17 residues. Germline CDR1 reads SGHVS; CDR2 reads FNYEAQ. The DNA of the CDR3 is TGTGCCAGCAGCCTAGGGGCCGGGGGACCTGGCACCGGGGAGCTGTTTTTT. Translation: CASSLGAGGPGTGELFF.

J is TRBJ1-5 and V is TRBV6-1; TRBD1 is a possible D gene (6 bases). Trimming left V 2 bases short and J 2 bases short, with 7 bases between. The germline CDR1 and CDR2 sequences are MNHNS and SASEGT. The CDR3 loop spans 14 amino acids. This CDR3 reads CASSERQGNQPQHF. The DNA for the CDR3 is TGTGCCAGCAGTGAACGACAGGGCAATCAGCCCCAGCATTTT.

CDR3 sequence reads: CATSTGQRSNEQFF. CDR3 coding DNA: TGTGCCACCAGTACTGGACAGCGTAGTAATGAGCAGTTCTTC. V is TRBV24-1 and J is TRBJ2-1, with TRBD1 as a possible D gene (6 bases). With 6 bases removed from V and 7 bases from J, the gap between germline ends came to 15 bases. The CDR3 runs 14 residues. CDR1 and CDR2 (germline): KGHDR, SFDVKD.

The CDR3 sequence is CASSFPGTGLGEAFF. The CDR3 DNA sequence: TGCGCCAGCAGCTTTCCCGGGACAGGGTTGGGTGAAGCTTTCTTT. The chain has TRBV5-1 and TRBJ1-1; 9 nucleotides line up with TRBD1. Germline V gene data show CDR1 as SGHRS and CDR2 as YFSETQ. The CDR3 covers 15 residues. With V trimmed by 2 bases and J by 7 bases, 9 bases remained unmatched.

V and J are TRBV6-1 and TRBJ2-7, with 12 bases that match TRBD2. The length of the CDR3 is 16 residues. J gave up 2 bases and V 1 base, and 3 bases lay outside the gene matches. The germline gives CDR1 MNHNS, CDR2 SASEGT. CDR3 sequence: CASSEGPSGGAYEQYF. CDR3 coding DNA: TGTGCCAGCAGTGAAGGTCCTAGCGGGGGGGCCTACGAGCAGTACTTC.